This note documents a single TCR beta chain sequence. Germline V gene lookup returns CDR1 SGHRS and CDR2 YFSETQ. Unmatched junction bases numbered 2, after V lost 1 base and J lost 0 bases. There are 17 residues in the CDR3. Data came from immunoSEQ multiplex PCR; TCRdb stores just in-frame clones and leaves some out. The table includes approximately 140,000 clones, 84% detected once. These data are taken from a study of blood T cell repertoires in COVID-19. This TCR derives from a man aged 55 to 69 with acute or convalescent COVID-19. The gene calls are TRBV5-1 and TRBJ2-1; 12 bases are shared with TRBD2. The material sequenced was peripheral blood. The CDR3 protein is CASSLTSGGSSYNEQFF. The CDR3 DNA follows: TGCGCCAGCAGCTTGACTAGCGGGGGGTCCTCCTACAATGAGCAGTTCTTC. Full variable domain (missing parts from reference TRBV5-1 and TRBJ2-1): KAGVTQTPRYLIKTRGQQVTLSCSPISGHRSVSWYQQTPGQGLQFLFEYFSETQRNKGNFPGRFSGRQFSNSRSEMNVSTLELGDSALYLCASSLTSGGSSYNEQFFGPGTRLTVL.